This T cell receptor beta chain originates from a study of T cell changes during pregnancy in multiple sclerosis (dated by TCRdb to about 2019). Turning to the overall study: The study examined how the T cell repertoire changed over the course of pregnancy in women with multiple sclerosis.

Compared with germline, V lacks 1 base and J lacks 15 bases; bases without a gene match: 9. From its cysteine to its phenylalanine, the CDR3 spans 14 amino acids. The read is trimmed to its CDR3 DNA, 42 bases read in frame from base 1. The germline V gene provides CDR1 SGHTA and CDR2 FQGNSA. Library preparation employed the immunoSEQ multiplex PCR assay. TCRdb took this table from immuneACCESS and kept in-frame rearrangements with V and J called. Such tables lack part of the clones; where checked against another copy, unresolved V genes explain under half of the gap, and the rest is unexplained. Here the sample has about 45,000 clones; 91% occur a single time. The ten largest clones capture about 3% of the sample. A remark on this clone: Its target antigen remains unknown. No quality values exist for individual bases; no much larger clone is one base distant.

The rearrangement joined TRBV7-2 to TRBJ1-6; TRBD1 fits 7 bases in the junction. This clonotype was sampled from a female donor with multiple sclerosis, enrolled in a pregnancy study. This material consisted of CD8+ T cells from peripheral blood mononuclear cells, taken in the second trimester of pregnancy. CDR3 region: CASSLGQGGVVLHF. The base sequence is TGTGCCAGCAGCTTAGGACAGGGCGGGGTGGTCCTCCACTTT.